The 25 T cell receptor beta chains in this list originate from one sample, sequenced in a study of T cell responses to AZD1222 COVID-19 vaccine. TCRdb's table, derived via immunoSEQ multiplex PCR, lists solely in-frame clones and lacks some. Here the sample spans 200,000 to 250,000 clones, 90% to 95% being singletons. The source material was peripheral blood, sampled 28 days after the second dose of the MenACWY control vaccine. All receptors come from an adult who received the MenACWY meningococcal vaccine as a control.

The chain is built from TRBV7-8 and TRBJ1-5, with D possibly being TRBD1 (5 bases). V was pared by 2 bases and J by 6 bases, with 5 bases between. CDR1 and CDR2 from the germline V gene are SGHVS and FQNEAQ. This CDR3 is 12 amino acids long. The CDR3 DNA follows: TGTGCCAGCAGCTTAAGGGGTCAGCCCCAGCATTTT. Encoded protein: CASSLRGQPQHF.

This chain joins TRBV12-3 or TRBV12-4 and TRBJ1-1, with 7 positions matching TRBD1. Unmatched junction bases numbered 0, after V lost 5 bases and J lost 0 bases. The CDR3 consists of 13 residues. The CDR3 loop is CASSDRVNTEAFF. The CDR3 bases are TGTGCCAGCAGTGACAGGGTGAACACTGAAGCTTTCTTT.

V is TRBV2 and J is TRBJ2-5; 7 positions agree with TRBD1. The germline gives CDR1 SNHLY, CDR2 FYNNEI. The CDR3 loop spans 13 amino acids. V gave up 5 bases and J gave up 5 bases; unmatched junction bases: 5. The CDR3 DNA reads as TGTGCCAGCAGTTTACAGGGGTGGGAGACCCAGTACTTC. Translation gives CASSLQGWETQYF.

The chain joins TRBV27 to TRBJ1-6; D perhaps matches TRBD1 (5 bases). Germline CDR1 MNHEY, CDR2 SMNVEV (reference sequence). V lost 6 bases, J lost 5 bases, and 11 bases lay in between. The CDR3 length is 14 residues. For the CDR3, the DNA is TGTGCCAGCAGGGTCGACAGTAATAATTCACCCCTCCACTTT. As protein: CASRVDSNNSPLHF.

The chain is built from TRBV27 and TRBJ1-6; TRBD1 is a possible D gene (5 bases). CDR1 is MNHEY, CDR2 SMNVEV, per germline (reference sequence). The V end lost 6 bases, the J end lost 5 bases, and 8 bases lay between the germline ends. The CDR3 has 13 amino acids. As DNA, the CDR3 is TGTGCCAGCAGATGGGGGGATAATTCACCCCTCCACTTT. This sequence encodes CASRWGDNSPLHF.

The chain has TRBV13 and TRBJ2-7; a weak D match, TRBD1 (6 bases). V was clipped by 7 bases and J by 2 bases, with 12 bases between them. The CDR3 runs to 13 residues. Germline CDR1 reads PRHDT; CDR2 reads FYEKMQ (reference sequence). CDR3 loop: CASIKQGTYEQYF. The CDR3 DNA reads TGTGCCAGCATCAAACAGGGAACCTACGAGCAGTACTTC.

This clone has just one count. This sequence joins TRBV6-5 and TRBJ1-4; perhaps TRBD1 as D (6 bases). V shed 6 bases and J shed 8 bases, with 19 bases lying between them. The CDR3 length is 15 residues. CDR1 MNHEY and CDR2 SVGAGI come from the germline V gene. DNA for the CDR3: TGTGCCAGCAGAGGACACGGGGGGCCAGGGGAAAAACTGTTTTTT. Translation gives CASRGHGGPGEKLFF.

The V call is TRBV12-3 or TRBV12-4, the J call TRBJ1-1; D is uncertain. The germline V and J ends were trimmed by 2 bases and 5 bases, with 9 bases remaining between them. The CDR3 extends over 13 amino acids. Here the CDR3 DNA reads TGTGCCAGCAGTTTATTCGAGGGAACTGAAGCTTTCTTT. Protein sequence: CASSLFEGTEAFF.

V and J are TRBV4-3 and TRBJ2-7; no firm D call. This CDR3 spans 15 amino acids. Trimming left V 0 bases short and J 2 bases short, with 11 bases between. Germline CDR1 LGHNA, CDR2 YSLEER. This CDR3 reads CASSQESWMPYEQYF. The CDR3 DNA reads as TGCGCCAGCAGCCAAGAGAGCTGGATGCCCTACGAGCAGTACTTC.

V and J are TRBV6-6 and TRBJ1-1; no clear D. Germline CDR1 reads MNHNY; CDR2 reads SVGAGI (reference sequence). Trimming stripped 6 bases from V and 0 bases from J, with 11 bases between. The CDR3 loop spans 14 amino acids. CDR3 DNA: TGTGCCAGCAGCTTTGACGGAATGAACACTGAAGCTTTCTTT. Protein sequence: CASSFDGMNTEAFF.

The gene calls are TRBV6-2 or TRBV6-3 and TRBJ1-2; D remains unclear. CDR1 is MNHEY, CDR2 SVGEGT, per germline. This CDR3 has 12 amino acids. Trimming removed 3 bases at V and 0 bases at J, with 2 bases between. Written as DNA, the CDR3 is TGTGCCAGCAGTTATTCTAACTATGGCTACACCTTC. Amino acids: CASSYSNYGYTF.

This clone was seen once. The chain combines TRBV5-6 with TRBJ1-2; possible D gene TRBD1, 6 bases. From germline, CDR1 is SGHDT and CDR2 YYEEEE. The CDR3 is 15 amino acids. V dropped 2 bases and J dropped 2 bases, with 13 bases sitting between them. CDR3 loop: CASSLGQLTNYGYTF. The CDR3 DNA follows: TGTGCCAGCAGCTTAGGACAGCTAACAAACTATGGCTACACCTTC.

The gene calls are TRBV7-9 and TRBJ1-2; TRBD1 is a possible D gene (5 bases). The CDR3 contains 12 residues. From germline, CDR1 is SEHNR and CDR2 FQNEAQ (reference sequence). V was cut by 2 bases and J by 8 bases, with 9 bases left in between. The CDR3 here is CASSLPGRGYTF. For the CDR3, the DNA is TGTGCCAGCAGCTTACCAGGGAGGGGCTACACCTTC.

This chain's CDR3 is CASSLGPAHSGANVLTF. The CDR3 DNA reads as TGTGCCAGCAGCTTAGGGCCAGCCCACTCTGGGGCCAACGTCCTGACTTTC. The gene calls are TRBV7-7 and TRBJ2-6, with D uncertain. CDR1 is SSHAT and CDR2 is FNYEAQ in the germline V gene (reference sequence). The length of the CDR3 is 17 residues. Trimming removed 1 base at V and 0 bases at J, with 10 bases between.

The rearrangement uses TRBV19 and TRBJ2-5; perhaps D is TRBD1 or TRBD2 (5 bases each). CDR1 and CDR2 (germline): LNHDA, SQIVND (reference sequence). Trimming pared 6 bases from V and 5 bases from J, leaving 19 bases between. The CDR3 length is 15 residues. Here the CDR3 DNA reads TGTGCCAGTAGCCCGCGCGAGGGTCACAGGGAGACCCAGTACTTC. Residues: CASSPREGHRETQYF.

The rearrangement uses TRBV5-1 and TRBJ2-1; D is perhaps TRBD1 (6 bases). The CDR3 is made up of 13 amino acids. Per germline, CDR1 SGHRS and CDR2 YFSETQ. With 2 bases removed from V and 7 bases from J, the gap between germline ends came to 10 bases. The CDR3: CASSLNRANEQFF. In DNA form, the CDR3 reads TGCGCCAGCAGCTTAAACAGGGCGAATGAGCAGTTCTTC. The variable domain in full, completed from reference TRBV5-1 and TRBJ2-1, reads KAGVTQTPRYLIKTRGQQVTLSCSPISGHRSVSWYQQTPGQGLQFLFEYFSETQRNKGNFPGRFSGRQFSNSRSEMNVSTLELGDSALYLCASSLNRANEQFFGPGTRLTVL.

The CDR3 coding sequence is TGCGCCAGCAGTCCCGACAGGGTCGGTGAAGCTTTCTTT. This gives the protein CASSPDRVGEAFF. The chain joins TRBV4-3 to TRBJ1-1; the match to TRBD1 covers 7 bases. The J segment lost 7 bases and the V segment lost 6 bases, leaving 8 bases of the junction unmatched. The CDR3 is 13 amino acids. CDR1 is LGHNA, CDR2 YSLEER, per germline.

V usage is TRBV5-4 and J usage is TRBJ1-1; 8 bases are a match to TRBD1. The CDR3 has 16 amino acids. Losses at the gene ends were 4 bases for V and 4 bases for J; bases not matched to a gene: 12. Germline V lookup: CDR1 SGHNT, CDR2 YYREEE (reference sequence). The CDR3 reads CASSRGQGTFVTEAFF. CDR3 in DNA: TGTGCCAGCAGCCGAGGACAGGGAACTTTCGTCACTGAAGCTTTCTTT.

This sequence joins TRBV27 and TRBJ2-1; D unresolved. From germline, CDR1 is MNHEY and CDR2 SMNVEV (reference sequence). This CDR3 is built from 15 residues. V shed 3 bases and J shed 4 bases, with 13 bases lying between them. The CDR3 sequence: CASSFRGVNYNEQFF. For the CDR3, the DNA is TGTGCCAGCAGTTTTCGTGGGGTTAATTACAATGAGCAGTTCTTC.

The CDR3 DNA reads TGTGCCAGTAGTGCCGATATTAAGATGTTAGGGGGTGACACTGAAGCTTTCTTT. Amino acids: CASSADIKMLGGDTEAFF. The V gene is TRBV19, the J gene TRBJ1-1; D is perhaps TRBD1 (6 bases). In germline, CDR1 is LNHDA, CDR2 SQIVND (reference sequence). The CDR3 length is 18 residues. V was clipped by 5 bases and J by 3 bases, with 25 bases between them.

This clone was seen only once. The chain combines TRBV29-1 with TRBJ2-7, with D perhaps assigned TRBD1 or TRBD2 (5 bases each). Trimming removed 2 bases from V and 2 bases from J, with 7 bases in between. Germline CDR1 is SQVTM and CDR2 is ANQGSEA. The CDR3 is 12 amino acids. CDR3 DNA sequence: TGCAGCGTTGAAAGAGGGGCCTACGAGCAGTACTTC. Translating it yields CSVERGAYEQYF.

For this clone: This sample also contains other DNA sequences that code for the same CDR3. The chain employs TRBV5-4 and TRBJ1-1; TRBD1 might be the D (5 bases). This CDR3 spans 13 amino acids. V dropped 2 bases and J dropped 1 base, with 6 bases sitting between them. The germline gives CDR1 SGHNT, CDR2 YYREEE (reference sequence). CDR3 amino acids: CASSLTGNTEAFF. CDR3 DNA sequence: TGTGCCAGCAGCTTAACAGGGAACACTGAAGCTTTCTTT.

The chain couples TRBV4-2 to TRBJ2-7; D is uncertain. Germline V gives CDR1 LGHNA, CDR2 YNFKEQ. With 0 bases removed from V and 4 bases from J, the gap between germline ends came to 13 bases. There are 15 residues in the CDR3. This CDR3 is CASSQDRDGAYEQYF. CDR3 DNA: TGTGCCAGCAGCCAAGATCGAGACGGTGCTTACGAGCAGTACTTC.

CDR3 nucleotide sequence: TGTGCCAGCAGCGCCAGGGTGAACGGGGAGCTGTTTTTT. The encoded protein is CASSARVNGELFF. The genes are TRBV7-2 and TRBJ2-2; tentatively, D is TRBD1 (5 bases). Germline V gene sequence: CDR1 SGHTA, CDR2 FQGNSA. Trimming cost V 5 bases and J 7 bases, with 11 bases left between them. The CDR3 has 13 residues.

The chain has TRBV9 and TRBJ1-2; 9 bases agree with TRBD1. The V segment lost 3 bases and the J segment 6 bases; nucleotides outside the gene matches: 3. Germline V gives CDR1 SGDLS, CDR2 YYNGEE. This CDR3 region has 13 residues. This chain's CDR3 is CASSAGTGHGYTF. Written as DNA, the CDR3 is TGTGCCAGCAGCGCCGGGACAGGGCATGGCTACACCTTC.